These T cell receptor beta chains were read from a single sample in a study of long-term antiretroviral therapy in people with HIV. This table comes from immunoSEQ multiplex PCR, and its TCRdb copy is limited to in-frame clones, with some not included. The repertoire holds fewer than 25,000 clones, with 84% as singletons. The material was unsorted PBMCs, obtained roughly 5.7 years after starting antiretroviral therapy. The receptor set was obtained from a man aged 25 to 40 with HIV. The CDR3 runs from the conserved cysteine through the conserved F or W. D genes are given only for firm matches. Size values are once, few and many counts, or a class for expanded clones, and some rows have none.

j_call clone_size d_call v_call cdr3_nt cdr3_aa
TRBJ2-7 NA NA TRBV6-1 TGTGCCAGCAGTGTGAACAGCAGGTACGAGCAGTACTTC CASSVNSRYEQYF
TRBJ1-5 NA NA TRBV7-8 TGTGCCAGCAGCAGTGGAGCGGTCAATCAGCCCCAGCATTTT CASSSGAVNQPQHF
TRBJ2-5 NA NA TRBV7-6 TGTGCCAGCAGCCACTATAACCTGTACCAAGAGACCCAGTACTTC CASSHYNLYQETQYF
TRBJ2-7 NA NA TRBV11-2 TGTGCCAGCAGCTTAGAGTGGCAGGGCGAGCAGTACTTC CASSLEWQGEQYF
TRBJ2-1 NA NA TRBV7-9 TGTGCCAGCAGCGTCAACAATGAGCAGTTCTTC CASSVNNEQFF
TRBJ1-1 few NA TRBV9 TGTGCCAGCAGGGCTCCAGGGAACACTGAAGCTTTCTTT CASRAPGNTEAFF
TRBJ2-1 NA NA TRBV7-9 TGTGCCAGCAGCTTATCTACTAGTTTCAATGAGCAGTTCTTC CASSLSTSFNEQFF
TRBJ2-2 NA TRBD1 TRBV5-6 TGTGCCAGCAGCCCGGGACAGGGGAACACCGGGGAGCTGTTTTTT CASSPGQGNTGELFF
TRBJ1-2 once TRBD1 TRBV11-1 TGTGCCAGCAGCTTGTACAGGGGAAATAACTATGGCTACACCTTC CASSLYRGNNYGYTF
TRBJ1-5 NA NA TRBV7-2 TGTGCCAGCAGCTCCGGTGGGGGTCACAATCAGCCCCAGCATTTT CASSSGGGHNQPQHF
TRBJ2-5 NA TRBD1 TRBV9 TGTGCCAGCAGCGTAGCCCCGGGACAGGGGCAGACCCAGTACTTC CASSVAPGQGQTQYF
TRBJ1-5 NA NA TRBV27 TGTGCCAGCAGTTTGAGGGATCCCAATCAGCCCCAGCATTTT CASSLRDPNQPQHF
TRBJ1-1 NA NA TRBV5-1 TGCGCCAGCAGGGGTCAGCCCGGGACTGAAGCTTTCTTT CASRGQPGTEAFF
TRBJ1-1 NA NA TRBV6-1 TGTGCCAGCGACAAGCTCGGGATGAACACTGAAGCTTTCTTT CASDKLGMNTEAFF
TRBJ1-4 NA TRBD1 TRBV4-2 TGTGCCAGCAGCCAGGGGACAGGGGGCGCGAGTGAAAAACTGTTTTTT CASSQGTGGASEKLFF
TRBJ1-1 NA TRBD1 TRBV28 TGTGCCAGCAGGGCAAGTACAGGGGCGAACACTGAAGCTTTCTTT CASRASTGANTEAFF
TRBJ1-2 NA NA TRBV10-3 TGTGCCATCATTGAGCGGCCGGATGATTATGGCTACACCTTC CAIIERPDDYGYTF
TRBJ1-5 NA NA TRBV4-2 TGTGCCAGCAGCCAAGAACGGAGCAGGGGTGATCAGCCCCAGCATTTT CASSQERSRGDQPQHF
TRBJ2-7 NA TRBD2 TRBV19 TGTGCCAGTGGCGACGCGGGAGGTATGGTATACGAGCAGTACTTC CASGDAGGMVYEQYF
TRBJ2-2 NA TRBD2 TRBV7-3 TGTGCCAGCAGCCCAGCGGGGGGGAACACCGGGGAGCTGTTTTTT CASSPAGGNTGELFF
TRBJ2-7 NA TRBD2 TRBV5-1 TGCGCCAGCAGCCAACACCTAGCGGAAGTCTTCGACGAGCAGTACTTC CASSQHLAEVFDEQYF
TRBJ1-2 NA TRBD1 TRBV11-2 TGTGCCAGCAGCCCCGGACAGGGTGGCTACACCTTC CASSPGQGGYTF
TRBJ2-2 NA NA TRBV2 TGTGCCAGCAGTGTGGGGCCAGCCACGAACACCGGGGAGCTGTTTTTT CASSVGPATNTGELFF
TRBJ2-2 NA TRBD2 TRBV27 TGTGCCAGCAGTTACCTCACTAGCGGGAGTTTGAGCACCGGGGAGCTGTTTTTT CASSYLTSGSLSTGELFF
TRBJ2-3 NA NA TRBV5-1 TGCGCCAGCAGCTATCAGGGTTTTGGCACAGATACGCAGTATTTT CASSYQGFGTDTQYF
TRBJ1-2 NA TRBD1 TRBV5-4 TGTGCCAGCAGCCCCGACAGGGATGACAACTATGGCTACACCTTC CASSPDRDDNYGYTF
TRBJ2-3 NA TRBD2 TRBV5-1 TGCGCCAGCAGCCCCGGGACTAGCGGGGGTGCAGATACGCAGTATTTT CASSPGTSGGADTQYF
TRBJ1-5 few NA TRBV6-1 TGTGCCAGCAGTGAATTGGGCGGATATCAGCCCCAGCATTTT CASSELGGYQPQHF
TRBJ2-7 NA TRBD2 TRBV28 TGTGCCAGCAGACCTGCACTAGCGGGAGTTAACGAGCAGTACTTC CASRPALAGVNEQYF
TRBJ2-3 NA TRBD1 TRBV9 TGTGCCAGCAGCTCGGAACCGGGACAGCTCACAGATACGCAGTATTTT CASSSEPGQLTDTQYF
TRBJ1-6 NA NA TRBV2 TGTGCCAGCAGTGTGGCGACTGATAATTCACCCCTCCACTTT CASSVATDNSPLHF
TRBJ1-1 NA NA TRBV29-1 TGCAGCGTTGAAGAGGGGGGGAACACTGAAGCTTTCTTT CSVEEGGNTEAFF